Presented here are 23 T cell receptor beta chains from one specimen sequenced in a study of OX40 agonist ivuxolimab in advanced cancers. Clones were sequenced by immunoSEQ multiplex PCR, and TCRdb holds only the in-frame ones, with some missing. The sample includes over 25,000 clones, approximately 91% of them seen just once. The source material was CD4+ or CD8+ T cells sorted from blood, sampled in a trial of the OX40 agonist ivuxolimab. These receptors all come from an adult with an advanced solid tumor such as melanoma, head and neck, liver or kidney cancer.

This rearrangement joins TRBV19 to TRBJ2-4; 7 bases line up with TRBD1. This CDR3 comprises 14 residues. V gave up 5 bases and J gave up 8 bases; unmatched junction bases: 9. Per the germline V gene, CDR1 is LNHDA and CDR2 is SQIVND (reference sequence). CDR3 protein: CASSADRVWDIQYF. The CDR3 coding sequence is TGTGCCAGTAGTGCCGACAGGGTCTGGGACATTCAGTACTTC. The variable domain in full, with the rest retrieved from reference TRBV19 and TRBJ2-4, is DGGITQSPKYLFRKEGQNVTLSCEQNLNHDAMYWYRQDPGQGLRLIYYSQIVNDFQKGDIAEGYSVSREKKESFPLTVTSAQKNPTAFYLCASSADRVWDIQYFGAGTRLSVL.

Here the CDR3 reads CASSLGTSGYSYNEQFF. CDR3 DNA sequence: TGTGCCAGCAGCTTGGGGACTAGCGGGTACTCCTACAATGAGCAGTTCTTC. The chain couples TRBV5-4 to TRBJ2-1, with TRBD2 matching 11 bases. Germline V gene sequence: CDR1 SGHNT, CDR2 YYREEE (reference sequence). Trimming removed 0 bases from V and 0 bases from J; junction bases left unmatched: 2. The length of the CDR3 is 17 residues.

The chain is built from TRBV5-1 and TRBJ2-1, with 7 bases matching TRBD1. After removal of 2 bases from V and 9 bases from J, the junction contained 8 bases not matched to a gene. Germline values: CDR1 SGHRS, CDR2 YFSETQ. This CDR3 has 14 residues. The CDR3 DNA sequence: TGCGCCAGCAGCTTTAAACAGGGGATAGGTGAGCAGTTCTTC. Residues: CASSFKQGIGEQFF. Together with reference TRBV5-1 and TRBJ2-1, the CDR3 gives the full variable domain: KAGVTQTPRYLIKTRGQQVTLSCSPISGHRSVSWYQQTPGQGLQFLFEYFSETQRNKGNFPGRFSGRQFSNSRSEMNVSTLELGDSALYLCASSFKQGIGEQFFGPGTRLTVL.

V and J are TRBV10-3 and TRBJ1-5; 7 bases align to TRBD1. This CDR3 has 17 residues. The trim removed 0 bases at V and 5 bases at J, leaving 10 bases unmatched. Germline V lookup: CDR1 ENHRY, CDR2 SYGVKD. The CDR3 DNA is TGTGCCATCAGTGAGTCAGTTGGAGGGGGCGCCGATCAGCCCCAGCATTTT. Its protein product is CAISESVGGGADQPQHF.

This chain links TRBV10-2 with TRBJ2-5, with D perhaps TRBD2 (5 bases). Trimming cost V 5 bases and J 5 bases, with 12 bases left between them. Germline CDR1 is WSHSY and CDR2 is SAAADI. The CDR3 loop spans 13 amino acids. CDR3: CASSRGLGETQYF. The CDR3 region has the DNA TGCGCCAGCAGTCGAGGGTTGGGGGAGACCCAGTACTTC.

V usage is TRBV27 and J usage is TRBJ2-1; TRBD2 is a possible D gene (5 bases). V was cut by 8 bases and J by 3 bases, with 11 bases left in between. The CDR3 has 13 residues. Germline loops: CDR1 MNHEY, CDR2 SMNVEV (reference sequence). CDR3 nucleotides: TGTGCCAGCTGGGAGACAAACTACAATGAGCAGTTCTTC. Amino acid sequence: CASWETNYNEQFF.

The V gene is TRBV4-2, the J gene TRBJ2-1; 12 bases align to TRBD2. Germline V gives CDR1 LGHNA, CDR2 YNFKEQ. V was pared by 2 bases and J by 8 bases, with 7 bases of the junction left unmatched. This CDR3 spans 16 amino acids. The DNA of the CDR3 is TGTGCCAGCAGCCAAACATCTAGCGGGGGGGCCCATGAGCAGTTCTTC. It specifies CASSQTSSGGAHEQFF.

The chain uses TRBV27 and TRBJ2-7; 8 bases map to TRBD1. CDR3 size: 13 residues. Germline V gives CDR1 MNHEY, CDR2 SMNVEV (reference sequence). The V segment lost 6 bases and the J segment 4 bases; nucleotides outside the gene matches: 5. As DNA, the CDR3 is TGTGCCAGCAGGCGACAGGGGTTGTACGAGCAGTACTTC. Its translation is CASRRQGLYEQYF.

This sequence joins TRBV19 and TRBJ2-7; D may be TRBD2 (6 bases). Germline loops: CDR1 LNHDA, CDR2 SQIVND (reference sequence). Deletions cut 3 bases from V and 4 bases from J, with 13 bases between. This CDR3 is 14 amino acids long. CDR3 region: CASSIKTRIYEQYF. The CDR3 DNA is TGTGCCAGTAGTATCAAGACTAGGATATACGAGCAGTACTTC.

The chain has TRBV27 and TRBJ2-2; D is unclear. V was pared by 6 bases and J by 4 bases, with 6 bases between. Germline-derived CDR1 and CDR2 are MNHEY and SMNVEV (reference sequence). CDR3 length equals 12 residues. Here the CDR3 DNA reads TGTGCCAGCAGCTTCTCCACCGGGGAGCTGTTTTTT. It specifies CASSFSTGELFF.

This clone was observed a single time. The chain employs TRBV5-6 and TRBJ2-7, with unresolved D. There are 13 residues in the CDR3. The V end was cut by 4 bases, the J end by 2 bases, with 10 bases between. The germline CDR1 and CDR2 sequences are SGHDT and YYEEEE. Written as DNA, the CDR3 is TGTGCCAGCAGCCCTCGGACGGCCTACGAGCAGTACTTC. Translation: CASSPRTAYEQYF.

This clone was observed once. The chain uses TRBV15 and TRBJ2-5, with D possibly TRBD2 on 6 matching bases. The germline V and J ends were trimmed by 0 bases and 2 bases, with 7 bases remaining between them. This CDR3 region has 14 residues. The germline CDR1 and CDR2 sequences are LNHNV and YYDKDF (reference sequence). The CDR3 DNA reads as TGTGCCACCAGCAGAGAACTAGCTCAAGAGACCCAGTACTTC. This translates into CATSRELAQETQYF.

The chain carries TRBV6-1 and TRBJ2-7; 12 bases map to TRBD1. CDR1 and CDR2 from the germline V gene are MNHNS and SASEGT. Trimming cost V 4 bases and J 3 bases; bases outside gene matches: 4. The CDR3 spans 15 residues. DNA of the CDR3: TGTGCCAGCAGTGCGCGGGACAGGGGGCGCTACGAGCAGTACTTC. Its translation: CASSARDRGRYEQYF.

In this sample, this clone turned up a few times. The CDR3: CASMGGNTIYF. The CDR3 nucleotides are TGTGCCAGCATGGGCGGAAACACCATATATTTT. The rearrangement links TRBV2 to TRBJ1-3; D gene unclear. Trimming removed 7 bases at V and 4 bases at J, with 5 bases between. This CDR3 has 11 residues. Germline V gene data show CDR1 as SNHLY and CDR2 as FYNNEI. Using reference TRBV2 and TRBJ1-3 for the parts outside the CDR3, the full variable domain is EPEVTQTPSHQVTQMGQEVILRCVPISNHLYFYWYRQILGQKVEFLVSFYNNEISEKSEIFDDQFSVERPDGSNFTLKIRSTKLEDSAMYFCASMGGNTIYFGEGSWLTVV.

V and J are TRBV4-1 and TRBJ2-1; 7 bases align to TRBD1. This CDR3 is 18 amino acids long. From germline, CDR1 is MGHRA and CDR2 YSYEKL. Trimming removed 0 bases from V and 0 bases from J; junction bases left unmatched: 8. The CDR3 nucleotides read TGCGCCAGCAGCCAAGAGTGGGACAGTTTGAGCTCCTACAATGAGCAGTTCTTC. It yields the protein CASSQEWDSLSSYNEQFF.

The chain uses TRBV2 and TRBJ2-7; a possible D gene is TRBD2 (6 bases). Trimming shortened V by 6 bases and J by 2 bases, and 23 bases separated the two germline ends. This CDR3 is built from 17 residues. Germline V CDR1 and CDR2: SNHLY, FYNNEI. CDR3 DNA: TGTGCCAGCAGGGATGCCTTAGCGGTTAGAACCCCCTACGAGCAGTACTTC. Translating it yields CASRDALAVRTPYEQYF.

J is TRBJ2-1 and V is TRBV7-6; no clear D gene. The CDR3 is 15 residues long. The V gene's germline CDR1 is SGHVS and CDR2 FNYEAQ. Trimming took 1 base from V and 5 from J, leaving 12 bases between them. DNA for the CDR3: TGTGCCAGCAGCTTAGGCGCACGAGGAGACAATGAGCAGTTCTTC. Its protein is CASSLGARGDNEQFF.

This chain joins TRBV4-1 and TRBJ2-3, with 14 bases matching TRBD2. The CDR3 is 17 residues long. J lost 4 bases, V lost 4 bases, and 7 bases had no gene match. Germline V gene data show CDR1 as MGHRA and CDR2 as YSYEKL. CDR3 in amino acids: CASSRPTSGGAADTQYF. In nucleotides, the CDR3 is TGCGCCAGCAGCCGTCCGACTAGCGGGGGGGCCGCAGATACGCAGTATTTT.

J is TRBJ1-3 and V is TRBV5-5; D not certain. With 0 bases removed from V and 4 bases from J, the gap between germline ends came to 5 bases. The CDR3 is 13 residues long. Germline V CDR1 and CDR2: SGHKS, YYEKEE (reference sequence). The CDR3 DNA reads TGTGCCAGCAGCTTGGTCCGGGGAAACACCATATATTTT. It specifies CASSLVRGNTIYF.

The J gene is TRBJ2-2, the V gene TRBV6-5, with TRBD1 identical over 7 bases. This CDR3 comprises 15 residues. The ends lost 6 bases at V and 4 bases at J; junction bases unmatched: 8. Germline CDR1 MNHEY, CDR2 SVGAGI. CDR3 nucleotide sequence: TGTGCCAGCAGACTCGCGACAGGGATCACCGGGGAGCTGTTTTTT. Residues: CASRLATGITGELFF.

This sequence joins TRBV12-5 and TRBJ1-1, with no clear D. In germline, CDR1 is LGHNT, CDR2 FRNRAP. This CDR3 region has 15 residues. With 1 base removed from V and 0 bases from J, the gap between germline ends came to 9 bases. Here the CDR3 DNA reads TGTGCTAGTGGTTTGGGAGCAGTCATGAACACTGAAGCTTTCTTT. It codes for CASGLGAVMNTEAFF.

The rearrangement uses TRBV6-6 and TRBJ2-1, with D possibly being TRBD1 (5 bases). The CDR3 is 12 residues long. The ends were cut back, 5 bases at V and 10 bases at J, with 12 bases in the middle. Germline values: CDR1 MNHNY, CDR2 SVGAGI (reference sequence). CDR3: CASSAQGNEQFF. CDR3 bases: TGTGCCAGCAGTGCCCAGGGTAACGAGCAGTTCTTC.

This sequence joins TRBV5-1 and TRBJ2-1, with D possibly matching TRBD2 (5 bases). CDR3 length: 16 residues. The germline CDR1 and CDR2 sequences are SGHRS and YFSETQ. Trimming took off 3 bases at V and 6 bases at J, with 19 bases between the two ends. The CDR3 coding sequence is TGCGCCAGCAGCTCTATATCCGGGGTCGGGGTCAATGAGCAGTTCTTC. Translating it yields CASSSISGVGVNEQFF.